The rows below give T cell receptor beta chains drawn from one sample of a study of blood T cells in healthy people across ages. TCRdb analysed the 5' RACE reads with MiXCR anew, one entry per CDR3 protein. The top ten hold around 13% of the sample, which has around 1,100,000 distinct CDR3 sequences, 35% to 40% seen once. The sequenced sample was blood. The receptor source for this set is a young man in good health. Both conserved end residues are trimmed from each CDR3.

J gene: TRBJ1-5; V gene: TRBV20-1; CDR3 protein: SARDRISNQPQH
J gene: TRBJ1-2; V gene: TRBV30; CDR3 protein: AWGAGNANYGYT
J gene: TRBJ1-1; V gene: TRBV6-2/TRBV6-3; CDR3 protein: ASSRGQARENTEAF
J gene: TRBJ2-1; V gene: TRBV3-1; CDR3 protein: ASRTGREQF
J gene: TRBJ2-5; V gene: TRBV3-1; CDR3 protein: ASSQDRARRVY
J gene: TRBJ1-2; V gene: TRBV20-1; CDR3 protein: SARRPVDYPNYGYT
J gene: TRBJ1-5; V gene: TRBV10-3; CDR3 protein: AISESRGGVWNNQPQH
J gene: TRBJ2-2; V gene: TRBV2; CDR3 protein: ARIVDLNTGELF
J gene: TRBJ2-1; V gene: TRBV7-3; CDR3 protein: ASSLSLTGGQDEQF
J gene: TRBJ2-2; V gene: TRBV7-8; CDR3 protein: ASSLEFGRTGASPNTGELF
J gene: TRBJ2-7; V gene: TRBV2; CDR3 protein: ASSGDRDRINNEQY
J gene: TRBJ1-5; V gene: TRBV20-1; CDR3 protein: SASQGTGYQPQH
J gene: TRBJ2-3; V gene: TRBV5-1; CDR3 protein: ASSLVPGGGTQY
J gene: TRBJ2-3; V gene: TRBV20-1; CDR3 protein: SARDRSTDTQY
J gene: TRBJ1-2; V gene: TRBV28; CDR3 protein: ASYIQGNYGYT
J gene: TRBJ1-2; V gene: TRBV4-1; CDR3 protein: ASSQSAEEYGYT
J gene: TRBJ2-5; V gene: TRBV4-3; CDR3 protein: ASSQDRVMETQY
J gene: TRBJ2-1; V gene: TRBV7-2; CDR3 protein: ASTGTSGFKEQF
J gene: TRBJ2-1; V gene: TRBV6-4; CDR3 protein: ASSARTDVREQF
J gene: TRBJ2-2; V gene: TRBV6-2/TRBV6-3; CDR3 protein: ASCSAGLVAGELF
J gene: TRBJ2-3; V gene: TRBV5-1; CDR3 protein: AGSSGGVFADTQY
J gene: TRBJ2-3; V gene: TRBV11-1; CDR3 protein: ASSSALAVPSTDTQY
J gene: TRBJ2-7; V gene: TRBV20-1; CDR3 protein: SAVLAGGPYEQY
J gene: TRBJ2-5; V gene: TRBV4-2; CDR3 protein: ASSQLAGALQETQY
J gene: TRBJ2-1; V gene: TRBV20-1; CDR3 protein: SARDLARPSSYNEQF
J gene: TRBJ2-7; V gene: TRBV20-1; CDR3 protein: SARRDRDEQY
J gene: TRBJ2-1; V gene: TRBV29-1; CDR3 protein: SGEGQGTFYNEQF
J gene: NA; V gene: TRBV6-1; CDR3 protein: TSSESPGTGETQY
J gene: TRBJ1-2; V gene: TRBV28; CDR3 protein: ASSLGWPNYGYT
J gene: TRBJ1-2; V gene: TRBV5-5; CDR3 protein: ASSLEPSVYGYT
J gene: TRBJ1-1; V gene: TRBV20-1; CDR3 protein: SPTGGNTEAF
J gene: TRBJ2-3; V gene: TRBV5-1; CDR3 protein: ASKVGGPDTQY
J gene: TRBJ1-6; V gene: TRBV7-2; CDR3 protein: ASSSEHTYNSPLH
J gene: TRBJ1-1; V gene: TRBV7-2; CDR3 protein: ASSLVAMNTEAF
J gene: TRBJ2-3; V gene: TRBV28; CDR3 protein: ASSSGSSGTDTQY
J gene: TRBJ2-4; V gene: TRBV6-1; CDR3 protein: ASSEIIAGDAKGNIQY
J gene: TRBJ2-3; V gene: TRBV2; CDR3 protein: ASRGRGAYTDTQY
J gene: TRBJ2-6; V gene: TRBV3-1; CDR3 protein: ASIEPGRANVLT
J gene: TRBJ2-1; V gene: TRBV4-2; CDR3 protein: ASSQGPLNDEQF
J gene: NA; V gene: TRBV14; CDR3 protein: ASSQVLRGGTQY
J gene: TRBJ2-3; V gene: TRBV20-1; CDR3 protein: SARGAGGRDTQY
J gene: TRBJ2-1; V gene: TRBV7-2; CDR3 protein: ASSLGGGLYNEQF
J gene: TRBJ1-1; V gene: TRBV18; CDR3 protein: ASSPSTLPGTF
J gene: TRBJ2-1; V gene: TRBV5-1; CDR3 protein: ASSLSGGGNEQF
J gene: NA; V gene: TRBV27; CDR3 protein: ASSLVSGNIQY
J gene: TRBJ1-1; V gene: TRBV28; CDR3 protein: ASRGSSNTGEAF
J gene: TRBJ1-4; V gene: TRBV7-9; CDR3 protein: ASSLPGSNEKLF
J gene: TRBJ2-7; V gene: TRBV7-9; CDR3 protein: ASSLVRSSSYYGQY
J gene: TRBJ1-1; V gene: TRBV20-1; CDR3 protein: SARDLSGTNTEAF
J gene: TRBJ1-5; V gene: TRBV27; CDR3 protein: ASSPYTGDPNSNQPQH
J gene: TRBJ2-5; V gene: TRBV20-1; CDR3 protein: SAPGGGFYQETQY
J gene: TRBJ2-1; V gene: TRBV9; CDR3 protein: ASSSNRGPPF
J gene: TRBJ1-5; V gene: TRBV10-3; CDR3 protein: AVAQGPQSNQPQH
J gene: TRBJ2-7; V gene: TRBV20-1; CDR3 protein: SAGGGLAGGQYEQY